This paragraph reports one T cell receptor beta chain. In each sample, roughly 100,000 TCR templates were assayed. The assay was immunoSEQ multiplex PCR, and TCRdb's table has in-frame clones only and misses some. The sample includes 99,000 or so clones, more than 85% of them seen just once. The source of the sample is a study of siplizumab effects on memory and regulatory T cells. V gave up 0 bases and J gave up 6 bases, with 6 bases separating them. The CDR3 is made up of 13 amino acids. The germline gives CDR1 SGHRS, CDR2 YFSETQ. The rearrangement links TRBV5-1 to TRBJ2-2; D not certain. The material sequenced was Tregs sorted from blood. This TCR was recovered from a human donor in good health. The CDR3 DNA follows: TGCGCCAGCAGCTTGGGTCATTCCGGGGAGCTGTTTTTT. Translating it yields CASSLGHSGELFF.